The rows below give T cell receptor beta chains drawn from one sample of a study of blood T cell repertoires in COVID-19. TCRdb keeps only in-frame clones here, not all; method: immunoSEQ multiplex PCR. The sample includes under 500,000 clones, 87% of them seen just once. Sample: PBMCs or T cells enriched from blood (not recorded which). The source is a woman younger than 35 with acute COVID-19. The CDR3 runs from the conserved cysteine through the conserved F or W. D genes are given only for firm matches. Size is omitted from some rows. Given values are once, few, many or a class for expanded clones.

D gene	J gene	clone size	V gene	CDR3 protein	CDR3 DNA
-	TRBJ1-1	-	TRBV19	CASSRGRTEAFF	TGTGCCAGTAGTAGGGGGCGTACTGAAGCTTTCTTT
TRBD2	TRBJ2-5	-	TRBV5-1	CASSLAGGLAGAGETQYF	TGCGCCAGCAGCTTGGCCGGGGGACTAGCGGGGGCCGGAGAGACCCAGTACTTC
TRBD1	TRBJ1-6	-	TRBV6-2/TRBV6-3	CASSLPTGVGSPLHF	TGTGCCAGCAGCCTACCCACAGGGGTGGGTTCACCCCTCCACTTT
TRBD1	TRBJ1-3	once	TRBV28	CASSFAGTARNTIYF	TGTGCCAGCAGTTTCGCCGGGACAGCGAGAAACACCATATATTTT
-	TRBJ2-3	-	TRBV6-2/TRBV6-3	CASSYSSLKLDTQYF	TGTGCCAGCAGTTACTCGAGCCTTAAATTAGATACGCAGTATTTT
TRBD2	TRBJ2-7	-	TRBV5-1	CASSPAGGSHEQYF	TGCGCCAGCAGCCCAGCGGGGGGTTCCCACGAGCAGTACTTC
TRBD2	TRBJ2-7	-	TRBV7-9	CATSSGRARDEQYF	TGTGCCACCTCTAGCGGGAGGGCCCGAGACGAGCAGTACTTC
TRBD1	TRBJ2-7	-	TRBV4-3	CASSQGTGEEQYF	TGCGCCAGCAGCCAAGGGACAGGGGAGGAGCAGTACTTC
-	TRBJ2-5	-	TRBV27	CASSRGRLTRETQYF	TGTGCCAGCAGCCGCGGACGGTTAACTAGGGAGACCCAGTACTTC
-	TRBJ2-2	-	TRBV21-1	CASSKVRSLVGELFF	TGTGCCAGCAGCAAAGTACGGTCTCTTGTCGGGGAGCTGTTTTTT
-	TRBJ2-1	-	TRBV2	CASSRQVGQFF	TGTGCCAGCAGTCGACAGGTCGGGCAGTTCTTC
TRBD1	TRBJ1-1	-	TRBV24-1	CATSETGGTEAFF	TGTGCCACCAGTGAAACAGGGGGCACTGAAGCTTTCTTT
TRBD1	TRBJ2-7	-	TRBV6-2/TRBV6-3	CASSKPGQASYEQYF	TGTGCCAGCAGTAAACCGGGACAGGCCTCCTACGAGCAGTACTTC
TRBD1	TRBJ2-7	-	TRBV27	CASSLSAQGVYEQYF	TGTGCCAGCAGTTTATCGGCACAGGGGGTCTACGAGCAGTACTTC
-	TRBJ2-2	-	TRBV7-9	CASSLALATNTGELFF	TGTGCCAGCAGCTTAGCCCTAGCGACCAACACCGGGGAGCTGTTTTTT
TRBD1	TRBJ1-4	-	TRBV30	CAWSQGGEKLFF	TGTGCCTGGAGTCAGGGGGGAGAAAAACTGTTTTTT
-	TRBJ1-3	-	TRBV28	CASSLYKGIRGGGGNTIYF	TGTGCCAGCAGTTTATATAAGGGGATCAGGGGTGGAGGAGGAAACACCATATATTTT
TRBD1	TRBJ1-6	few	TRBV5-5	CASSFRDSLNSGLHF	TGTGCCAGCAGTTTCCGGGACAGTTTAAATTCAGGCCTCCACTTT